This T cell receptor (beta chain) was retrieved from a study of shared clonotypes between healthy human individuals. The table came from immunoSEQ multiplex PCR; TCRdb's copy has only in-frame clones and leaves some out. The sample holds millions of clones, roughly 91% seen once. V was trimmed by 5 bases and J by 5 bases, leaving 9 bases between them. This CDR3 is built from 12 residues. CDR1 is SEHNR and CDR2 is FQNEAQ in the germline V gene (reference sequence). Selected positively for CCR7 and CD45RO-negative, naive CD8 cells excluded terminally differentiated effector memory CD45RA+ cells. The sequence was obtained from a man younger than 30 in good health. Some clones in this sample may be carry-over from other donors' samples. The genes are TRBV7-9 and TRBJ2-5; D not certain. Sequences were obtained from naive CD8+ T cells from PBMCs. The CDR3 nucleotides read TGTGCCAGCAGCGATACGCGGGAGACCCAGTACTTC. Translation: CASSDTRETQYF.